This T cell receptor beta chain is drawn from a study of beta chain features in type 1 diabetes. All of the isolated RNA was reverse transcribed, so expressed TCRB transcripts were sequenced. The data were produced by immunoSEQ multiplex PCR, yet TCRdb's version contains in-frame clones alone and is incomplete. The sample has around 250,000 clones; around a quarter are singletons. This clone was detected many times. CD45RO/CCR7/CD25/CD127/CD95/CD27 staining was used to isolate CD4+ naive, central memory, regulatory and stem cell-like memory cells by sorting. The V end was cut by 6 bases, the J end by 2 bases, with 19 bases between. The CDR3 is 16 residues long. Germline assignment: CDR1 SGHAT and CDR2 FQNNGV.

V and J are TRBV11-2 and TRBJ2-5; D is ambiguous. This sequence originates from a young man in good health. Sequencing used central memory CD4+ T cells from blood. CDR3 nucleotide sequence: TGTGCCAGCAGTAAAAACCGGTTAGGGCCGCAAGAGACCCAGTACTTC. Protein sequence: CASSKNRLGPQETQYF.